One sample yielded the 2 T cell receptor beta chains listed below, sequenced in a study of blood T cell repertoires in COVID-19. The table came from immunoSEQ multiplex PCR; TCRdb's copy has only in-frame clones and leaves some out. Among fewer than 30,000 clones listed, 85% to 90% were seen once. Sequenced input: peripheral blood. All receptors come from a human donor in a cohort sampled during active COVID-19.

The CDR3 DNA sequence: TGTGCCAGTAGATTGAGGGACAGAAGTTCCTATAATTCACCCCTCCACTTT. Encoded protein: CASRLRDRSSYNSPLHF. The genes are TRBV19 and TRBJ1-6; the match to TRBD1 covers 7 bases. Trimming removed 6 bases from V and 1 base from J; junction bases left unmatched: 9. The CDR3 runs 17 residues. Germline lookup yields CDR1 LNHDA and CDR2 SQIVND (reference sequence).

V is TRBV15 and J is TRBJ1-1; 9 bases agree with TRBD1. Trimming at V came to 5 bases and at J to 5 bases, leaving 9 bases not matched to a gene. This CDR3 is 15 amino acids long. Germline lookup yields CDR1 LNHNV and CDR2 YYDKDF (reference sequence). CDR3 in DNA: TGTGCCACCAGCTGGACCGGGACAGGGATAACTGAAGCTTTCTTT. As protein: CATSWTGTGITEAFF.